Reported below is one T cell receptor beta chain. The sample carries other DNA sequences with the same CDR3. These data belong to a study of TIL therapy for anti-PD-1-resistant metastatic lung cancer. Study in general: Tumors were harvested before any PD-1/PD-L1 blockade.

The germline V gene encodes CDR1 SGHRS and CDR2 YFSETQ. With 4 bases clipped from V and 5 bases from J, the junction kept 4 bases outside the gene matches. The length of the CDR3 is 14 residues. Time point described: pre-treatment sample, taken before nivolumab and TIL therapy. This was the immunoSEQ v3 assay. Some clones are missing from TCRdb's copy, which holds only in-frame ones; the method was immunoSEQ multiplex PCR. The sample lists tens of thousands of clones; approximately 69% were seen once. The V and J genes are TRBV5-1 and TRBJ2-5, with 11 bases fitting TRBD1. Here the sequenced sample was blood, taken at baseline. This receptor was obtained from a person aged 25 to 85 with non-small cell lung cancer. As DNA, the CDR3 is TGCGCCAGCAGCCTCGGGACAGGGGGGGAGACCCAGTACTTC. Translated, it gives CASSLGTGGETQYF. Supplemented by reference TRBV5-1 and TRBJ2-5, the full variable domain reads KAGVTQTPRYLIKTRGQQVTLSCSPISGHRSVSWYQQTPGQGLQFLFEYFSETQRNKGNFPGRFSGRQFSNSRSEMNVSTLELGDSALYLCASSLGTGGETQYFGPGTRLLVL.